This T cell receptor beta chain was observed in a study of cytotoxic CD8 clonotypes in ibrutinib-treated CLL. The overall study: For this cohort, patients were some eleven relapsed/refractory and about 14 treatment-naive, while 17 to 18 were IGHV unmutated.

Roughly 2.2 micrograms of genomic DNA (from cryopreserved PBMCs) were used for TCR beta libraries. Study results and limitations: The study found public clonotypes uncommon, contracting or stable on treatment.

About this clone: Its antigen is not identified.

Clones were sequenced by immunoSEQ multiplex PCR, and TCRdb holds only the in-frame ones, with some missing. The repertoire has about 130,000 clones, under 90% of them found once; the top ten carry approximately 3.5%. In germline, CDR1 is MNHNS, CDR2 SASEGT. The CDR3 loop spans 13 amino acids. V lost 4 bases to trimming and J lost 9 bases, with 14 bases between them. This receptor was obtained from a human donor with chronic lymphocytic leukemia. This chain uses TRBV6-1 with TRBJ2-3, with TRBD1 as a possible D gene (6 bases). The sample consisted of PBMCs, taken after 24 months of ibrutinib treatment. The CDR3 region is CASSALDRRTQYF. CDR3 nucleotides: TGTGCCAGCAGTGCCTTGGACAGAAGGACGCAGTATTTT.